One sample yielded the 15 T cell receptor beta chains listed below, sequenced in a study of a mutant IDH1 vaccine in newly diagnosed glioma. Their recognized antigens are unknown. Noted time point: week 11, during vaccination. Doses consisted of 300 ug of mutant IDH1 20-mer peptide each, paired with topical imiquimod. Only in-frame clones appear in the TCRdb table, and some are missing; sequencing was by immunoSEQ multiplex PCR. Here the sample spans some 64,000 clones, about 88% being singletons. The source was PBMCs, collected from a glioma patient whose treatment included an IDH1 peptide vaccine. Receptors originate from a woman aged 50 to 65 with glioma.

J is TRBJ1-2 and V is TRBV7-8; tentative D call: TRBD1 (5 bases). From germline, CDR1 is SGHVS and CDR2 FQNEAQ. The CDR3 sequence is 15 residues long. Trimming stripped 1 base from V and 0 bases from J, with 9 bases between. This CDR3 reads CASSLGLQANYGYTF. The CDR3 DNA is TGTGCCAGCAGCTTAGGCCTACAGGCTAACTATGGCTACACCTTC.

The gene calls are TRBV19 and TRBJ2-1; no reliable D call. V lost 1 base to trimming and J lost 9 bases, with 7 bases between them. In germline, CDR1 is LNHDA, CDR2 SQIVND (reference sequence). The length of the CDR3 is 12 residues. This CDR3 reads CASSIGVGEQFF. The CDR3 nucleotides read TGTGCCAGTAGTATAGGGGTGGGTGAGCAGTTCTTC.

There are a few counts of this clone. The identical CDR3 is also encoded by other nucleotide sequences in the sample. CDR3 region: CASSLEPGQNTEAFF. CDR3 DNA: TGTGCCAGCAGCTTAGAGCCGGGCCAGAACACTGAAGCTTTCTTT. This sequence joins TRBV11-2 and TRBJ1-1; no clear D. With 0 bases removed from V and 1 base from J, the gap between germline ends came to 9 bases. Germline V lookup: CDR1 SGHAT, CDR2 FQNNGV. The CDR3 length is 15 residues.

The rearrangement joins TRBV5-6 to TRBJ2-2; 16 bases match TRBD2. Germline values: CDR1 SGHDT, CDR2 YYEEEE. Trimming at V came to 4 bases and at J to 5 bases, leaving 11 bases not matched to a gene. The CDR3 extends over 19 amino acids. The CDR3: CASSNPGLAGGPRTGELFF. CDR3 DNA: TGTGCCAGCAGCAACCCGGGACTAGCGGGGGGGCCGCGAACCGGGGAGCTGTTTTTT.

V is TRBV9 and J is TRBJ2-1; 14 bases fit TRBD2. CDR1 is SGDLS, CDR2 YYNGEE, per germline. The CDR3 loop spans 15 amino acids. V lost 4 bases and J lost 8; bases outside the gene matches: 5. The CDR3 protein is CASSSGTSGGYEQFF. DNA of the CDR3: TGTGCCAGCAGCTCCGGGACTAGCGGGGGCTATGAGCAGTTCTTC.

This clone has a handful of counts. Here the CDR3 reads CASSQDIEAAAFF. The CDR3 DNA reads as TGTGCCAGCAGCCAAGATATAGAGGCGGCAGCTTTCTTT. This chain links TRBV14 with TRBJ1-1; D is undetermined. This CDR3 is built from 13 residues. V gave up 0 bases and J gave up 10 bases, with 12 bases separating them. CDR1 SGHDN and CDR2 FVKESK come from the germline V gene.

The rearrangement uses TRBV11-3 and TRBJ1-1; D ambiguous. CDR3 length: 12 residues. V shed 7 bases and J shed 5 bases, with 11 bases lying between them. The germline V gene has CDR1 SGHNT and CDR2 YENEEA. The CDR3 nucleotides are TGTGCCAGCAACGCCCCTAGAACTGAAGCTTTCTTT. Translating gives CASNAPRTEAFF.

The V gene is TRBV19, the J gene TRBJ1-2, with a weak D call TRBD1 (5 bases). There are 13 residues in the CDR3. Germline-derived CDR1 and CDR2 are LNHDA and SQIVND (reference sequence). The V gene lost 6 bases and the J gene lost 0 bases, with 8 bases spanning the gap. The CDR3 loop is CASRGGANYGYTF. DNA for the CDR3: TGTGCCAGTAGGGGGGGGGCTAACTATGGCTACACCTTC.

The chain carries TRBV5-1 and TRBJ1-4; D is unclear. Germline CDR1 is SGHRS and CDR2 is YFSETQ. Between the trimmed V and J ends, which lost 6 bases and 4 bases, there was a span of 10 bases. CDR3 size: 13 residues. The CDR3 spells CASKSDNNEKLFF. The CDR3 bases are TGCGCCAGCAAATCGGATAATAATGAAAAACTGTTTTTT.

As DNA, the CDR3 is TGTGCCAGCAGCCAAGACCCCGGGGACAATGAGCAGTTCTTC. This gives the protein CASSQDPGDNEQFF. V usage is TRBV4-2 and J usage is TRBJ2-1; a possible D gene is TRBD2 (5 bases). Deletions cut 0 bases from V and 5 bases from J, with 8 bases between. CDR3 length: 14 residues. Germline V gene lookup returns CDR1 LGHNA and CDR2 YNFKEQ.

The chain employs TRBV19 and TRBJ1-6; 9 nucleotides match TRBD1. The V and J ends lost 7 bases and 9 bases, in that order; junction bases with no gene match: 4. CDR1 LNHDA and CDR2 SQIVND come from the germline V gene (reference sequence). The CDR3 is made up of 13 amino acids. The CDR3 sequence is CASTTGGSSPLHF. CDR3 bases: TGTGCCAGTACCACAGGGGGCAGTTCACCCCTCCACTTT. The variable domain in full, with the rest retrieved from reference TRBV19 and TRBJ1-6, is DGGITQSPKYLFRKEGQNVTLSCEQNLNHDAMYWYRQDPGQGLRLIYYSQIVNDFQKGDIAEGYSVSREKKESFPLTVTSAQKNPTAFYLCASTTGGSSPLHFGNGTRLTVT.

The J gene is TRBJ1-5, the V gene TRBV7-2; D unresolved. The germline gives CDR1 SGHTA, CDR2 FQGNSA. The CDR3 is 13 residues long. With 1 base removed from V and 6 bases from J, the gap between germline ends came to 7 bases. CDR3 DNA sequence: TGTGCCAGCAGCTTAGACTCCTTTCAGCCCCAGCATTTT. Translation gives CASSLDSFQPQHF.

In this sample, this clone turned up a few times. The chain combines TRBV5-1 with TRBJ1-1; a possible D gene is TRBD1 (5 bases). Trimming left V 0 bases short and J 2 bases short, with 11 bases between. Germline V gene sequence: CDR1 SGHRS, CDR2 YFSETQ. The CDR3 is 15 residues long. Here the CDR3 reads CASSLGGVSNTEAFF. The CDR3 DNA follows: TGCGCCAGCAGCTTGGGAGGGGTTTCAAACACTGAAGCTTTCTTT.

This chain joins TRBV7-2 and TRBJ1-1; 9 nucleotides agree with TRBD1. This CDR3 contains 14 residues. The V gene end was trimmed by 4 bases and the J gene end by 4 bases; junction bases not matched to a gene: 4. Germline V gives CDR1 SGHTA, CDR2 FQGNSA. The CDR3 region is CASSSNRGLTEAFF. The CDR3 bases are TGTGCCAGCAGCTCTAACAGGGGGCTCACTGAAGCTTTCTTT.

The chain has TRBV6-1 and TRBJ2-7, with TRBD1 matching over 9 bases. J lost 11 bases, V lost 8 bases, and 13 bases had no gene match. The length of the CDR3 is 13 residues. Per germline, CDR1 MNHNS and CDR2 SASEGT. The CDR3 DNA sequence: TGTGCCAGCGCTCTTACACCGGGACAGGGAGAGTACTTC. This translates into CASALTPGQGEYF.